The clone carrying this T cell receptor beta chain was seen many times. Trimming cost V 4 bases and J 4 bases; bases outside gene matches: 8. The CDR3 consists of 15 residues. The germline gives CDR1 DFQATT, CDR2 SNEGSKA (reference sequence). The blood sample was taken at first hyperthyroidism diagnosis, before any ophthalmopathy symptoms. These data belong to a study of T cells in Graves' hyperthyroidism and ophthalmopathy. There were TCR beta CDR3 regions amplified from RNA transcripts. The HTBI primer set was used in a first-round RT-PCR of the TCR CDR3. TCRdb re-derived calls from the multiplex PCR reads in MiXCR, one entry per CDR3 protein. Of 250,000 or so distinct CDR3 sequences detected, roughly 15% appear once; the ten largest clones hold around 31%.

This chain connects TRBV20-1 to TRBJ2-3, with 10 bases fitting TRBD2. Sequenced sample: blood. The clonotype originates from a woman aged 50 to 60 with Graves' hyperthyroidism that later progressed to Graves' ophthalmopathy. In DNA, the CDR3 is TGCAGTGCTACCTCTAGCGGGAGCGGCTCAGATACGCAGTATTTT. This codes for CSATSSGSGSDTQYF.